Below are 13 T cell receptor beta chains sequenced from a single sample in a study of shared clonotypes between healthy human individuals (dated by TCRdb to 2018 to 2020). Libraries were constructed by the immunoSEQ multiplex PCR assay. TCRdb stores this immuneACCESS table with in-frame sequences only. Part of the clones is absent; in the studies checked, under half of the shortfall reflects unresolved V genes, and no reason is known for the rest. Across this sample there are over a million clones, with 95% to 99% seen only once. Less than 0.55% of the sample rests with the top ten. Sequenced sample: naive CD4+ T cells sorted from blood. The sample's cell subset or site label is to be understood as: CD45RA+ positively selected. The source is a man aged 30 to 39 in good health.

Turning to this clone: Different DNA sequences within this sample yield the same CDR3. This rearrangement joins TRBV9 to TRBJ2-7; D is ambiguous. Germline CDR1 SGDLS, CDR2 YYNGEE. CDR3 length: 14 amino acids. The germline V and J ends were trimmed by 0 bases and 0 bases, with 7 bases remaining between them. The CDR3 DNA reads TGTGCCAGCAGCGTAGAGGCGTACTCCTACGAGCAGTACTTC. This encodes CASSVEAYSYEQYF.

CDR3 in DNA: TGTGCCAGCAGTGCCTCGACAGGGGGACCTGGAGCTTTCTTT. Translated: CASSASTGGPGAFF. The chain is built from TRBV6-1 and TRBJ1-1; 9 bases match TRBD1. Germline CDR1 and CDR2: MNHNS and SASEGT. V shed 4 bases and J 10 bases; nucleotides not matched to a gene: 10. The CDR3 extends over 14 amino acids.

DNA for the CDR3: TGTGCCAGCAGCCGAAATCGTCCAGGGTGGGCCGGGGAGCTGTTTTTT. This sequence encodes CASSRNRPGWAGELFF. V gene TRBV7-2 combines with J gene TRBJ2-2; TRBD1 might be the D (5 bases). Germline V gives CDR1 SGHTA, CDR2 FQGNSA. Trimming took off 5 bases at V and 6 bases at J, with 19 bases between the two ends. The CDR3 is 16 amino acids.

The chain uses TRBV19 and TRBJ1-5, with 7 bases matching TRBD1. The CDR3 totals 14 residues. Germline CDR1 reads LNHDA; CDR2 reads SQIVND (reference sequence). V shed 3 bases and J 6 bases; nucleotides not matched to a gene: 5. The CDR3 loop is CASSIRGPTQPQHF. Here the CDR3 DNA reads TGTGCCAGTAGTATTAGGGGGCCCACTCAGCCCCAGCATTTT.

The CDR3, as DNA: TGTGCCAGCTCACCACGAGGCGCGCAGCCCCAGCATTTT. This translates into CASSPRGAQPQHF. The chain is built from TRBV18 and TRBJ1-5; D is ambiguous. The germline V gene encodes CDR1 KGHSH and CDR2 LQKENI. The germline V and J ends were trimmed by 1 base and 7 bases, with 8 bases remaining between them. CDR3 length: 13 amino acids.

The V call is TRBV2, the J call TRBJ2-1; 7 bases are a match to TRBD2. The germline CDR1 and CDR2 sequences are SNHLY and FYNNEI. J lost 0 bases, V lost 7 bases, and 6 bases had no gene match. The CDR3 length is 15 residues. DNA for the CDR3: TGTGCCAGCACCGAGCGGGAAAGCTCCTACAATGAGCAGTTCTTC. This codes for CASTERESSYNEQFF.

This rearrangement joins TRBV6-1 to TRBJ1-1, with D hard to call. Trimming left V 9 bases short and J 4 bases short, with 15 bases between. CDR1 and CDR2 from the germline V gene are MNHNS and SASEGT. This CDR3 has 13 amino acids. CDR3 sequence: CASQEGVGTEAFF. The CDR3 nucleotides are TGTGCCAGTCAGGAGGGTGTAGGCACTGAAGCTTTCTTT.

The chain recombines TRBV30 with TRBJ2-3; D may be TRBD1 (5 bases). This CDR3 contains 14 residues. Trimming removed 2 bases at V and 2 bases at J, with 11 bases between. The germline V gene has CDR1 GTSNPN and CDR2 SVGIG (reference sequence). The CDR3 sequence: CAWSPQVITDTQYF. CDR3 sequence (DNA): TGTGCCTGGAGTCCACAGGTGATCACAGATACGCAGTATTTT.

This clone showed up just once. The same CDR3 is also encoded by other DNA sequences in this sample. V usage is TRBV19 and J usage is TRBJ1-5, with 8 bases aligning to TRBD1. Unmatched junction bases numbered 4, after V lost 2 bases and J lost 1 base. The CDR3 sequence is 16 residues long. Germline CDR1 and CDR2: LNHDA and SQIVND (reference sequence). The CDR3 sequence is CASSIRTGSSNQPQHF. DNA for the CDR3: TGTGCCAGTAGTATAAGGACAGGGTCAAGCAATCAGCCCCAGCATTTT. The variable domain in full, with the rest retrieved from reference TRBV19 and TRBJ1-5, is DGGITQSPKYLFRKEGQNVTLSCEQNLNHDAMYWYRQDPGQGLRLIYYSQIVNDFQKGDIAEGYSVSREKKESFPLTVTSAQKNPTAFYLCASSIRTGSSNQPQHFGDGTRLSIL.

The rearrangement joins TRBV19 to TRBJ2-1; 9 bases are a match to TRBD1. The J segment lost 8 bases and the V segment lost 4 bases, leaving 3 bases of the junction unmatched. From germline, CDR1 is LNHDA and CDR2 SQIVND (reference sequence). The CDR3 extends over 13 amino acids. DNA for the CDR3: TGTGCCAGTAGTAACAGGGGGCTCTATGAGCAGTTCTTC. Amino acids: CASSNRGLYEQFF.

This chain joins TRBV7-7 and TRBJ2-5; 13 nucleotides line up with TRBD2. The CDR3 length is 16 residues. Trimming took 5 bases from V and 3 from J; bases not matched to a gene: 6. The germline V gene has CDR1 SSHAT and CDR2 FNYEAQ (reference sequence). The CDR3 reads CASSRTGLAGEETQYF. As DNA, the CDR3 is TGTGCCAGCAGCCGAACTGGACTAGCGGGAGAAGAGACCCAGTACTTC.

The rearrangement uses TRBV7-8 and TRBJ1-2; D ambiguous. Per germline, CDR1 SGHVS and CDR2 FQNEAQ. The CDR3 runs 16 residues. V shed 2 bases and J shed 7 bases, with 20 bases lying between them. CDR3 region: CASSLRRDSSIGGYTF. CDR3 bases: TGTGCCAGCAGCTTACGTAGAGATAGTTCTATCGGTGGCTACACCTTC.

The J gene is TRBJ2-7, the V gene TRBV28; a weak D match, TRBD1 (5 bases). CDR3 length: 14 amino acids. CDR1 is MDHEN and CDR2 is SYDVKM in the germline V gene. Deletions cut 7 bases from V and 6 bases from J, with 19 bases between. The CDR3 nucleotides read TGTGCCAGCAAAGGGGCAGGGATTGCTCGCGAGCAGTACTTC. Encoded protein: CASKGAGIAREQYF.